A selection of T cell receptor beta chains follows, all from one sample in a study of shared clonotypes between healthy human individuals. Generated by immunoSEQ multiplex PCR, the TCRdb table keeps only in-frame clones and is missing some. The sample contains hundreds of thousands of clones, roughly 72% of which appear only once. The sequenced material came from memory CD4+ T cells sorted from blood. These receptors all stem from a woman in her twenties or thirties in good health. CDR3s leave out the opening cysteine and the closing phenylalanine or tryptophan. The D gene is left open where the match is weak.

>TRBD1|TRBJ1-2|TRBV6-6
ASSYSGQESDGYT
>TRBD2|TRBJ2-7|TRBV9
ASSVGPSHGLADYEQY
>TRBD1|TRBJ1-2|TRBV6-1
ANGRQGAPGYT
>TRBD1|TRBJ2-7|TRBV7-9
ASSPTGYEQY
>NA|TRBJ1-4|TRBV6-1
ASAGVTNEKLF
>NA|TRBJ2-7|TRBV7-2
ASSAGLDYEQY
>NA|TRBJ2-1|TRBV10-3
AIKAGSYNEQF
>TRBD2|TRBJ2-7|TRBV4-2
ASSQGLADYEQY
>TRBD1|TRBJ1-4|TRBV30
AWSGTGPVEKLF
>TRBD2|TRBJ2-7|TRBV15
ATSRAMSSGRYSYEQY
>TRBD2|TRBJ2-1|TRBV4-1
ASSQDQPSGSLNKQF
>TRBD2|TRBJ2-1|TRBV18
ASSPASGSTYNEQF
>NA|TRBJ1-1|TRBV6-6
ASSYTGENTEAF
>NA|TRBJ2-1|TRBV7-9
ASSFPPGLPNEQF
>NA|TRBJ2-7|TRBV6-5
ASSYSTGSNYEQY
>TRBD2|TRBJ2-7|TRBV11-2
ASSRGLAGGTAYEQY
>TRBD1|TRBJ2-7|TRBV28
ASSSLGTGGHEQY
>NA|TRBJ1-2|TRBV2
ASRALGVHGYT
>NA|TRBJ1-4|TRBV4-1
ASSQVWTANEKLF
>TRBD2|TRBJ2-1|TRBV11-2
ASSSNFVGLAVEQF
>NA|TRBJ1-5|TRBV19
ASSIEQPRQPQH
>NA|TRBJ2-7|TRBV28
ASSPQVPPYEQY
>NA|TRBJ2-5|TRBV2
ASSESRPQGWETQY
>NA|TRBJ2-3|TRBV19
ASSTLTPTDTQY
>NA|TRBJ2-7|TRBV2
ASRPGRSSYEQY
>NA|TRBJ2-1|TRBV6-5
ASKRLVYNEQF
>NA|TRBJ2-1|TRBV5-1
ASSWGSAYNEQF
>TRBD1|TRBJ1-1|TRBV28
ASSQGQGSTEAF
>TRBD1|TRBJ2-6|TRBV19
ASSIRTGGASGANVLT
>TRBD2|TRBJ2-7|TRBV7-2
ASSLGLAGSYEQY
>NA|TRBJ1-1|TRBV7-9
ASSGGGLLNTEAF
>NA|TRBJ2-2|TRBV7-6
ASRSAGANTGELF
>NA|TRBJ2-2|TRBV7-2
ASSSGVASINTGELF
>NA|TRBJ2-7|TRBV5-6
ASSKRGEQY
>NA|TRBJ2-3|TRBV2
AGRAFRGVDTQY
>NA|TRBJ2-1|TRBV7-2
ASSLRSGLYNEQF
>TRBD1|TRBJ1-1|TRBV28
ASSLIHTGDTEAF
>TRBD1|TRBJ2-1|TRBV10-3
AISGGQGHNEQF
>NA|TRBJ1-5|TRBV19
ASSIGQESQPQH
>NA|TRBJ1-4|TRBV25-1
ASSPPPGITDEKLF
>TRBD1|TRBJ1-5|TRBV5-1
ASSLATGAGQPQH
>NA|TRBJ2-5|TRBV19
ASSMPGLGETQY
>NA|TRBJ2-1|TRBV7-9
ASSLDTAASTHQQF
>TRBD1|TRBJ2-3|TRBV6-4
ASSARDSRADTQY
>NA|TRBJ2-4|TRBV5-1
ASSLVGSLNPLAKNIQY
>TRBD2|NA|TRBV28
ASSLTGLASYEQY
>NA|TRBJ2-1|TRBV10-2
ASRRAGNNEQF
>TRBD1|TRBJ2-7|TRBV11-2
ASSSQGAGEQY
>NA|TRBJ2-7|TRBV11-2
ASSLIPPDEQY